The 20 T cell receptor beta chains below all came from one sample that was sequenced in a study of blood T cell repertoires in COVID-19 (TCRdb year 2020). Libraries were built with the immunoSEQ multiplex PCR assay. Held by TCRdb, this immuneACCESS table contains in-frame sequences only and omits some clones. Under half of the omission traces to an unresolved V gene where checked; the cause of the rest is unknown. A total of about 81,000 clones appear in this sample, about 89% of them only once. Of the sample, 12% is held by the ten largest clones. Input material: peripheral blood. These TCRs come from a man in his 70s with active or convalescent COVID-19.

V gene TRBV27 combines with J gene TRBJ2-2; a weak D match, TRBD1 (6 bases). The germline CDR1 and CDR2 sequences are MNHEY and SMNVEV (reference sequence). The CDR3 extends over 15 amino acids. V was trimmed by 4 bases and J by 4 bases, leaving 13 bases between them. The chain's CDR3 is CASSSPGQLTGELFF. CDR3 nucleotides: TGTGCCAGCAGTTCGCCCGGACAGCTCACCGGGGAGCTGTTTTTT.

This chain connects TRBV3-1 (or the pseudogene TRBV3-2) to TRBJ2-3; D is possibly TRBD1 (5 bases). The germline V gene encodes CDR1 LGHDT and CDR2 YNNKEL (reference sequence). The CDR3 contains 15 residues. Trimming took 1 base from V and 2 from J, leaving 10 bases between them. CDR3: CASSQGFGHTDTQYF. The CDR3 nucleotides are TGTGCCAGCAGCCAAGGGTTCGGACACACAGATACGCAGTATTTT.

This clone was picked up one time. J is TRBJ2-7 and V is TRBV4-2; weak D call: TRBD1 (7 bases). This CDR3 spans 15 amino acids. Per germline, CDR1 LGHNA and CDR2 YNFKEQ. V lost 4 bases to trimming and J lost 2 bases, with 15 bases between them. The CDR3 region is CASSRRRDSAYEQYF. CDR3 coding DNA: TGTGCCAGCAGCCGGAGGAGGGACAGTGCCTACGAGCAGTACTTC.

The rearrangement uses TRBV11-2 and TRBJ2-3; D perhaps matches TRBD1 (6 bases). Germline CDR1 is SGHAT and CDR2 is FQNNGV. V lost 5 bases to trimming and J lost 3 bases, with 15 bases between them. This CDR3 has 15 amino acids. CDR3 amino acids: CASSPTGLMTDTQYF. CDR3 coding DNA: TGTGCCAGCAGCCCTACAGGGTTGATGACAGATACGCAGTATTTT.

The V and J genes are TRBV7-9 and TRBJ2-5, with 7 bases that match TRBD1. V shed 4 bases, J shed 11 bases, and the junction held 7 bases outside the gene matches. Per germline, CDR1 SEHNR and CDR2 FQNEAQ (reference sequence). The CDR3 contains 12 residues. This chain's CDR3 is CASSSADRAQYF. In nucleotides, the CDR3 is TGTGCCAGCAGCTCAGCCGACAGGGCGCAGTACTTC. Full variable domain (missing parts from reference TRBV7-9 and TRBJ2-5): DTGVSQNPRHKITKRGQNVTFRCDPISEHNRLYWYRQTLGQGPEFLTYFQNEAQLEKSRLLSDRFSAERPKGSFSTLEIQRTEQGDSAMYLCASSSADRAQYFGPGTRLLVL.

This rearrangement joins TRBV19 to TRBJ2-1, with 9 bases fitting TRBD1. The germline V gene has CDR1 LNHDA and CDR2 SQIVND (reference sequence). With 5 bases clipped from V and 6 bases from J, the junction kept 8 bases outside the gene matches. This CDR3 spans 15 amino acids. This CDR3 reads CASSPRTGDSNEQFF. CDR3 in DNA: TGTGCCAGTAGTCCTCGGACAGGGGATAGCAATGAGCAGTTCTTC.

V and J are TRBV7-2 and TRBJ2-3; 7 nucleotides match TRBD1. CDR1 and CDR2 (germline): SGHTA, FQGNSA. V was clipped by 5 bases and J by 2 bases; unmatched bases: 7. The CDR3 runs to 15 residues. The CDR3 loop is CASSKGQWVTDTQYF. CDR3 in DNA: TGTGCCAGCAGCAAGGGACAGTGGGTCACAGATACGCAGTATTTT. Full variable domain (remainder filled in from reference TRBV7-2 and TRBJ2-3): GAGVSQSPSNKVTEKGKDVELRCDPISGHTALYWYRQSLGQGLEFLIYFQGNSAPDKSGLPSDRFSAERTGGSVSTLTIQRTQQEDSAVYLCASSKGQWVTDTQYFGPGTRLTVL.

The chain couples TRBV14 to TRBJ1-1, with D possibly being TRBD1 (6 bases). The germline V and J ends were trimmed by 4 bases and 7 bases, with 13 bases remaining between them. Per germline, CDR1 SGHDN and CDR2 FVKESK. CDR3 length: 13 amino acids. The CDR3 DNA is TGTGCCAGCAGCCCCCAGAACAGGGTTGAAGCTTTCTTT. Translated, it gives CASSPQNRVEAFF.

This clone was detected only once. This rearrangement joins TRBV9 to TRBJ2-5, with 10 bases fitting TRBD1. Germline assignment: CDR1 SGDLS and CDR2 YYNGEE. This CDR3 spans 15 amino acids. The V and J ends lost 5 bases and 4 bases, in that order; junction bases with no gene match: 8. CDR3 sequence: CASSDSGTGAETQYF. The CDR3 coding sequence is TGTGCCAGCAGTGACTCCGGGACAGGGGCAGAGACCCAGTACTTC.

The chain uses TRBV24-1 and TRBJ1-2; tentatively, D is TRBD1 (6 bases). Germline V gene sequence: CDR1 KGHDR, CDR2 SFDVKD. The CDR3 loop spans 15 amino acids. V lost 4 bases, J lost 4 bases, and 15 bases lay in between. CDR3 in DNA: TGTGCCACCAGTGAGGGGGCTGGTCCCATCTATGGCTACACCTTC. Translating gives CATSEGAGPIYGYTF.

The table lists this clone with a count of one. J is TRBJ1-1 and V is TRBV5-1; 7 bases align to TRBD1. V lost 5 bases, J lost 0 bases, and 4 bases stayed unmatched. The CDR3 has 14 residues. Germline assignment: CDR1 SGHRS and CDR2 YFSETQ. The CDR3 DNA follows: TGCGCCAGCAGGGGACAGCCCATGAACACTGAAGCTTTCTTT. As protein: CASRGQPMNTEAFF. The variable domain in full, with the rest retrieved from reference TRBV5-1 and TRBJ1-1, is KAGVTQTPRYLIKTRGQQVTLSCSPISGHRSVSWYQQTPGQGLQFLFEYFSETQRNKGNFPGRFSGRQFSNSRSEMNVSTLELGDSALYLCASRGQPMNTEAFFGQGTRLTVV.

The chain links TRBV5-4 to TRBJ1-2; TRBD1 matches 9 bases. The ends lost 3 bases at V and 7 bases at J; junction bases unmatched: 10. The CDR3 runs 15 residues. In germline, CDR1 is SGHNT, CDR2 YYREEE (reference sequence). CDR3 nucleotides: TGTGCCAGCAGCTCCGGACAGGGGACGGTCCGTGGCTACACCTTC. Residues: CASSSGQGTVRGYTF.

This chain joins TRBV27 and TRBJ2-1; tentatively, D is TRBD1 (6 bases). The germline V gene has CDR1 MNHEY and CDR2 SMNVEV (reference sequence). The length of the CDR3 is 14 residues. Trimming removed 9 bases at V and 0 bases at J, with 12 bases between. CDR3 protein: CARMTGGSYNEQFF. CDR3 nucleotide sequence: TGTGCCAGGATGACAGGAGGCTCCTACAATGAGCAGTTCTTC.

This clone was seen a single time. The rearrangement links TRBV6-5 to TRBJ1-1, with TRBD1 as a possible D gene (5 bases). CDR3 length equals 14 residues. Germline values: CDR1 MNHEY, CDR2 SVGAGI. V dropped 0 bases and J dropped 11 bases, with 16 bases sitting between them. Written as DNA, the CDR3 is TGTGCCAGCAGTTACTCCGACAGCTCTCGTTGGGCTTTCTTT. Amino acids: CASSYSDSSRWAFF.

The rearrangement uses TRBV7-2 and TRBJ2-1; a weak D match, TRBD2 (5 bases). The CDR3 length is 15 residues. Germline V gene sequence: CDR1 SGHTA, CDR2 FQGNSA. Trimming removed 1 base at V and 2 bases at J, with 9 bases between. CDR3 nucleotide sequence: TGTGCCAGCAGCTTAGTCTGGGGAGCCTACAATGAGCAGTTCTTC. Protein sequence: CASSLVWGAYNEQFF.

V usage is TRBV9 and J usage is TRBJ2-1; 10 nucleotides line up with TRBD2. V shed 2 bases, J shed 3 bases, and the junction held 2 bases outside the gene matches. The CDR3 is 15 amino acids. Germline assignment: CDR1 SGDLS and CDR2 YYNGEE. The CDR3: CASSVTSGDYNEQFF. The CDR3, as DNA: TGTGCCAGCAGCGTCACTAGCGGGGACTACAATGAGCAGTTCTTC.

This clone showed up just once. The chain is built from TRBV27 and TRBJ1-6, with D unresolved. This CDR3 is 16 amino acids long. Germline-derived CDR1 and CDR2 are MNHEY and SMNVEV (reference sequence). The germline V and J ends were trimmed by 3 bases and 0 bases, with 9 bases remaining between them. CDR3 residues: CASSFRGSSYNSPLHF. As DNA, the CDR3 is TGTGCCAGCAGTTTCCGAGGCAGCTCCTATAATTCACCCCTCCACTTT.

The gene calls are TRBV6-1 and TRBJ2-1, with 9 bases fitting TRBD1. Germline V gives CDR1 MNHNS, CDR2 SASEGT. Germline trimming cut 3 bases from V and 2 bases from J; bases unmatched to any gene: 2. The CDR3 has 15 residues. CDR3 loop: CASSDRTGAYNEQFF. CDR3 nucleotides: TGTGCCAGCAGTGATCGGACAGGGGCCTACAATGAGCAGTTCTTC.

In DNA, the CDR3 is TGTGCCAGCAGCTTGTCTAGCGGGGGGGACACCGGGGAGCTGTTTTTT. The encoded protein is CASSLSSGGDTGELFF. The chain carries TRBV7-2 and TRBJ2-2; 12 bases match TRBD2. The ends lost 3 bases at V and 3 bases at J; junction bases unmatched: 2. CDR1 and CDR2 (germline): SGHTA, FQGNSA. The CDR3 is 16 amino acids.

This sequence joins TRBV11-3 and TRBJ2-1; D is possibly TRBD1 (7 bases). This CDR3 is built from 13 residues. The V end lost 5 bases, the J end lost 9 bases, and 14 bases lay between the germline ends. CDR1 is SGHNT, CDR2 YENEEA, per germline. Written as DNA, the CDR3 is TGTGCCAGCAGCAAAACTCAGGGGGGTGAGCAGTTCTTC. Its protein is CASSKTQGGEQFF.